This note documents a single TCR beta chain sequence. Trimming cost V 8 bases and J 2 bases, with 12 bases left between them. This CDR3 has 13 residues. Per germline, CDR1 SNHLY and CDR2 FYNNEI. This record belongs to a study of OX40 agonist ivuxolimab in advanced cancers. Libraries were prepared by immunoSEQ multiplex PCR; TCRdb keeps only in-frame clonotypes and omits some of them. The table lists about 68,000 clones, more than 75% of them singletons. The rearrangement joins TRBV2 to TRBJ1-1; no clear D. This clonotype originated in an adult with an advanced solid tumor such as melanoma, head and neck, liver or kidney cancer. Source: CD4+ or CD8+ T cells sorted from blood, taken in a trial of the OX40 agonist ivuxolimab. CDR3 in DNA: TGTGCCAGCTTGAGGGCAGCAAACACTGAAGCTTTCTTT. Its translation: CASLRAANTEAFF.